The T cell receptor beta chain described here comes from a study of early T cells in non-severe SARS-CoV-2 infection. This clonotype was counted ten times or more. Unique molecular identifiers were added to individual cDNA molecules. From the 5' RACE reads, TCRdb called clonotypes with MiXCR, one entry per CDR3 protein. The sample yields some 96,000 distinct CDR3 sequences, approximately 11% seen once. This sequence was found in an adult who was a healthcare worker with PCR-confirmed SARS-CoV-2 infection or an uninfected control (not recorded which). The sample in question was whole blood, obtained at baseline.

In DNA, the CDR3 is TGTGCCAGCAGCTTAGGGGCCGGGACAGGGTTATACGAGCAGTACTTC. It specifies CASSLGAGTGLYEQYF. This chain links TRBV7-8 with TRBJ2-7, with 9 bases identical to TRBD1. The CDR3 runs to 16 residues. J lost 4 bases, V lost 1 base, and 8 bases had no gene match. CDR1 is SGHVS and CDR2 is FQNEAQ in the germline V gene.